This TCR beta chain derives from a study of regulatory T cells in long-lasting Graves disease. As to time point: newly diagnosed GD, antithyroid drugs for less than 3 months. PBMC RNA was the source of the TCR library. Guidelines of the American Thyroid Association were used to diagnose Graves' disease. This CDR3 is built from 14 residues. Looked up from germline, CDR1 is SEHNR and CDR2 is FQNEAQ (reference sequence). V shed 7 bases and J 1 base; nucleotides not matched to a gene: 6. Findings and limits, study-wide: Persistent patients had a count of shared public clonotypes (approximately 3,000) that exceeded that of new patients (around 910).

HTBI primers from iRepertoire and Arm-PCR of CDR3 regions yielded the TCR beta libraries. TCRdb itself ran the multiplex PCR reads through MiXCR, one entry per CDR3 protein. Here the sample spans about 430,000 distinct CDR3 sequences, 15% being singletons. As for this clonotype: Antigen: not known.

These data were also filed under a second study, of T cells in Graves' hyperthyroidism and ophthalmopathy.

The chain couples TRBV7-9 to TRBJ1-1; 7 bases are shared with TRBD1. The sequence was obtained from a middle-aged woman with Graves disease. Sequences were derived from peripheral blood mononuclear cells (PBMCs), sampled at new diagnosis, from a patient treated with antithyroid drugs. For the CDR3, the DNA is TGTGCCAGCACCCCCGACAGGGCGAACACTGAAGCTTTCTTT. This sequence encodes CASTPDRANTEAFF. Drawing the rest from reference TRBV7-9 and TRBJ1-1, the complete variable domain is DTGVSQNPRHKITKRGQNVTFRCDPISEHNRLYWYRQTLGQGPEFLTYFQNEAQLEKSRLLSDRFSAERPKGSFSTLEIQRTEQGDSAMYLCASTPDRANTEAFFGQGTRLTVV.